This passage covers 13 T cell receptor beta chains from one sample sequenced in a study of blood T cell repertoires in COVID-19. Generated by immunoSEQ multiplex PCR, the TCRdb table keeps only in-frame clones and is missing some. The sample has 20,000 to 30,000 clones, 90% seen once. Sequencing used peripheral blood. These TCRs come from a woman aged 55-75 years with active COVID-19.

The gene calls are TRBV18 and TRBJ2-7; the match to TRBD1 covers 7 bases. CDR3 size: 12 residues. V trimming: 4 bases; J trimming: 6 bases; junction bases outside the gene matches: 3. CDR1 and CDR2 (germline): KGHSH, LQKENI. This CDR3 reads CASSLTGFEQYF. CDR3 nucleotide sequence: TGTGCCAGCTCACTGACAGGGTTCGAGCAGTACTTC.

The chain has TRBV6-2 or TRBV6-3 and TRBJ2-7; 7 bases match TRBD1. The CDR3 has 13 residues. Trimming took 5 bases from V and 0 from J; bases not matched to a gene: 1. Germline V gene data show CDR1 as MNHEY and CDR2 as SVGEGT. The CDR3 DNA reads TGTGCCAGCAGTAGGGGGCCCTCCTACGAGCAGTACTTC. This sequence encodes CASSRGPSYEQYF.

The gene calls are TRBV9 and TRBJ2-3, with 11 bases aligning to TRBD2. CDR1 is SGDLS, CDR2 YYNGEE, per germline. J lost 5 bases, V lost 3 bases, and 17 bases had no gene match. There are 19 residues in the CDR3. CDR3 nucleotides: TGTGCCAGCAGCGCCACTTTTCCCGGGACTAGCGGCGAGCGAGATACGCAGTATTTT. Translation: CASSATFPGTSGERDTQYF.

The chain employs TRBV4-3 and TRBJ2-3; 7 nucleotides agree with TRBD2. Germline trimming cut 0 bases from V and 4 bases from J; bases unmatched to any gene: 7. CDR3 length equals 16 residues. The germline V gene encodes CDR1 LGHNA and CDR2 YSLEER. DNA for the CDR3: TGCGCCAGCAGCCAAGATTGGTCTAGCGGATCAGATACGCAGTATTTT. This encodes CASSQDWSSGSDTQYF.

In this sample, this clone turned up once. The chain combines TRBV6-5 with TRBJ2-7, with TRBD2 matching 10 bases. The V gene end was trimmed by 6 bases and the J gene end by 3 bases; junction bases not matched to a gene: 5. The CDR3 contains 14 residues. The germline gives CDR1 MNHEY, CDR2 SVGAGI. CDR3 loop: CASSGLADIYEQYF. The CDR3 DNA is TGTGCCAGCAGCGGACTAGCGGACATCTACGAGCAGTACTTC.

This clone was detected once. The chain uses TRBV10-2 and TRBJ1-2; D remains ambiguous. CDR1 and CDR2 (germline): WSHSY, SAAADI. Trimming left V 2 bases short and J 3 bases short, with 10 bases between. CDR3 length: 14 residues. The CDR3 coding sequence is TGCGCCAGCAGTGAGCCCCTCTCTTACTATGGCTACACCTTC. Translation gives CASSEPLSYYGYTF.

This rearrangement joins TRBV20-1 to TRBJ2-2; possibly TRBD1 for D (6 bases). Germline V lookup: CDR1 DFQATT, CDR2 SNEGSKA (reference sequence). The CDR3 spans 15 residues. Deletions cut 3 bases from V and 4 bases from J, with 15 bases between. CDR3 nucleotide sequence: TGCAGTGCTAGTGGCAGGGGCAGGGGCACCGGGGAGCTGTTTTTT. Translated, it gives CSASGRGRGTGELFF.

The CDR3 region has the DNA TGTGCCAGCAGTTTATTCCGTAGGCCTATGGAGGGCTACACCTTC. Its translation: CASSLFRRPMEGYTF. The genes are TRBV28 and TRBJ1-2; no clear D gene. Trimming removed 1 base at V and 8 bases at J, with 17 bases between. Germline assignment: CDR1 MDHEN and CDR2 SYDVKM. This CDR3 region has 15 residues.

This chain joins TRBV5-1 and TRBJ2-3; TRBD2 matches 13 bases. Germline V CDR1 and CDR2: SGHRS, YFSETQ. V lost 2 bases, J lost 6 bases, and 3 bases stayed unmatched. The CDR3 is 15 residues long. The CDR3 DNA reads TGCGCCAGCAGCTTTACTAGCGGGAGGGTGGATACGCAGTATTTT. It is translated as CASSFTSGRVDTQYF.

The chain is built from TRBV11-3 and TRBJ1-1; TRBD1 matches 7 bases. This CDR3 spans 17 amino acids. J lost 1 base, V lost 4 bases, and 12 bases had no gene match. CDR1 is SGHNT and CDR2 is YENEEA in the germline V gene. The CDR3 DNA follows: TGTGCCAGCAGCTCCACCCCCCGAGGGGGCGGGAACACTGAAGCTTTCTTT. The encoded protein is CASSSTPRGGGNTEAFF. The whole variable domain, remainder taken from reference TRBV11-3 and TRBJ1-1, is EAGVVQSPRYKIIEKKQPVAFWCNPISGHNTLYWYLQNLGQGPELLIRYENEEAVDDSQLPKDRFSAERLKGVDSTLKIQPAELGDSAVYLCASSSTPRGGGNTEAFFGQGTRLTVV.

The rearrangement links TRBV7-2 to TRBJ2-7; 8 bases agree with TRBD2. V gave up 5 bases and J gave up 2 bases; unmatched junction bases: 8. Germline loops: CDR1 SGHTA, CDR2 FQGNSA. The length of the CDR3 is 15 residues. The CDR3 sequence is CASSPISGSAYEQYF. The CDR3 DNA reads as TGTGCCAGCAGCCCAATAAGCGGGAGTGCCTACGAGCAGTACTTC. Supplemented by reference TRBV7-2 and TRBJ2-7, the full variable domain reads GAGVSQSPSNKVTEKGKDVELRCDPISGHTALYWYRQSLGQGLEFLIYFQGNSAPDKSGLPSDRFSAERTGGSVSTLTIQRTQQEDSAVYLCASSPISGSAYEQYFGPGTRLTVT.

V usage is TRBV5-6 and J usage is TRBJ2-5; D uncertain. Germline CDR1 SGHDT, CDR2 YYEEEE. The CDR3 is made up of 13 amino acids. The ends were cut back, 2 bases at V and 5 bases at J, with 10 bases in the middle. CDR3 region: CASSLRSAETQYF. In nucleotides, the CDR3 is TGTGCCAGCAGCTTACGAAGCGCTGAGACCCAGTACTTC.

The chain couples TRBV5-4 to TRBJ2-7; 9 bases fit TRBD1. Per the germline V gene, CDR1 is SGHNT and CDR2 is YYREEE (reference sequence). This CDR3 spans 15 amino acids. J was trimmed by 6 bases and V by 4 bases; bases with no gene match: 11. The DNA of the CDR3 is TGTGCCAGCAGCCTACCACAGGGGGCTAGTAGCGAGCAGTACTTC. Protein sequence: CASSLPQGASSEQYF.